This TCR beta chain was observed in a study of blood T cell repertoires in COVID-19. Study summary: Both acute and convalescent COVID-19 samples were obtained from the United States, Italy and Spain. The cDNA or gDNA used as material had been derived from T cells, B-cell-depleted T cells, or PBMCs.

There are 15 residues in the CDR3. Unmatched junction bases numbered 5, after V lost 7 bases and J lost 2 bases. Germline V gene sequence: CDR1 MNHEY, CDR2 SMNVEV (reference sequence). The repertoire was sequenced with immunoSEQ multiplex PCR; TCRdb's copy has only in-frame clones and lacks some. Among approximately 160,000 clones listed, 70% to 90% were seen once. The sample taken for sequencing was peripheral blood. The receptor was derived from a man aged 50 to 59 with active or convalescent COVID-19. This chain links TRBV27 with TRBJ2-2, with TRBD1 identical over 9 bases. The CDR3 reads CASKKTGGNTGELFF. CDR3 DNA: TGTGCCAGCAAGAAGACAGGGGGTAACACCGGGGAGCTGTTTTTT.